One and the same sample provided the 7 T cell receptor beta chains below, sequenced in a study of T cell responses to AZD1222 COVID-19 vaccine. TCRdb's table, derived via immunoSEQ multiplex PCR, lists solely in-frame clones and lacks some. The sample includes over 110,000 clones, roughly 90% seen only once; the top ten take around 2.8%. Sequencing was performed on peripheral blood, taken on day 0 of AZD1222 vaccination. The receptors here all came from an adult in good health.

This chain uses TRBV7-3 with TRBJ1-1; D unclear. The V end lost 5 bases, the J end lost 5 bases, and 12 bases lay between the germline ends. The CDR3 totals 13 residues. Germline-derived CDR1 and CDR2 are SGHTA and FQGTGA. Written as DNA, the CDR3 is TGTGCCAGCAGCCCACAACCGGGGACTGAAGCTTTCTTT. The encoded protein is CASSPQPGTEAFF.

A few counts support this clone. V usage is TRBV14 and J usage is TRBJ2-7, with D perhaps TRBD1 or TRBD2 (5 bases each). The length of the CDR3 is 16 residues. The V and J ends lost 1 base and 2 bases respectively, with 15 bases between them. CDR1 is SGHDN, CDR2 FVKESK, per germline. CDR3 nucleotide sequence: TGTGCCAGCAGCCAAGGCCGACTACTGGGACCCTACGAGCAGTACTTC. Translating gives CASSQGRLLGPYEQYF.

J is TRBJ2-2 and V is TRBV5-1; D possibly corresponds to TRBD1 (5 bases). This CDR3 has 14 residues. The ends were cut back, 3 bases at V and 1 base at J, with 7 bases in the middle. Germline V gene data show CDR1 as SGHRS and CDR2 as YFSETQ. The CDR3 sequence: CASSYQGNTGELFF. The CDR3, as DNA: TGCGCCAGCAGCTATCAGGGGAACACCGGGGAGCTGTTTTTT.

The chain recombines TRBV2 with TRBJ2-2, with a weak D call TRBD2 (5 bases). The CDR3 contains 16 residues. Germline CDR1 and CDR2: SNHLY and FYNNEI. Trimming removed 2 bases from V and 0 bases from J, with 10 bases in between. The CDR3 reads CASSEQRLSNTGELFF. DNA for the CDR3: TGTGCCAGCAGTGAACAGCGGCTATCGAACACCGGGGAGCTGTTTTTT.

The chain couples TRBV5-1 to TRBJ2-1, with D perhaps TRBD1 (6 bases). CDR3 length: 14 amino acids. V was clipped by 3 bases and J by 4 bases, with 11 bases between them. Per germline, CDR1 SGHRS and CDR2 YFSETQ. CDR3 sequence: CASSWGTLYNEQFF. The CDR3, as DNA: TGCGCCAGCAGCTGGGGGACACTTTACAATGAGCAGTTCTTC.

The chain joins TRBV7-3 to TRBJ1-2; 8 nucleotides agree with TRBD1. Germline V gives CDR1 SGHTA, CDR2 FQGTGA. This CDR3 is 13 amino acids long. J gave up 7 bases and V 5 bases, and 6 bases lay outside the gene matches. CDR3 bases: TGTGCCAGCAGCCCGGGACAGGATGGTGGCTACACCTTC. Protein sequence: CASSPGQDGGYTF. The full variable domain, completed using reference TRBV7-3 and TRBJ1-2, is GAGVSQTPSNKVTEKGKYVELRCDPISGHTALYWYRQSLGQGPEFLIYFQGTGAADDSGLPNDRFFAVRPEGSVSTLKIQRTERGDSAVYLCASSPGQDGGYTFGSGTRLTVV.

The CDR3 here is CASSTKTRLASYEQYF. CDR3 coding DNA: TGTGCCAGCAGCACCAAGACCAGACTAGCGTCATACGAGCAGTACTTC. The genes are TRBV7-8 and TRBJ2-7; 8 nucleotides match TRBD2. Germline trimming cut 5 bases from V and 4 bases from J; bases unmatched to any gene: 13. Germline V gene sequence: CDR1 SGHVS, CDR2 FQNEAQ. The CDR3 has 16 amino acids. Combining the CDR3 with reference TRBV7-8 and TRBJ2-7 gives the whole variable domain GAGVSQSPRYKVAKRGQDVALRCDPISGHVSLFWYQQALGQGPEFLTYFQNEAQLDKSGLPSDRFFAERPEGSVSTLKIQRTQQEDSAVYLCASSTKTRLASYEQYFGPGTRLTVT.